These 10 T cell receptor beta chains came from one sample sequenced in a study of T cells in Graves' hyperthyroidism and ophthalmopathy. It was RNA transcripts that yielded the amplified TCR beta CDR3 regions. TCR CDR3 underwent first-round RT-PCR with the HTBI primer set. MiXCR, run by TCRdb on the multiplex PCR reads, gives a single entry per CDR3 protein. Of hundreds of thousands of distinct CDR3 sequences in the sample, nearly 45% were seen once. Specimen: peripheral blood or thyroid tissue (not recorded which). These receptor sequences come from an adult man with Graves' disease, either hyperthyroidism or ophthalmopathy (not recorded which).

The chain couples TRBV10-3 to TRBJ1-5; the D gene is possibly TRBD1 (6 bases). CDR3 size: 12 residues. Germline V CDR1 and CDR2: ENHRY, SYGVKD. V lost 0 bases and J 15 bases, leaving 12 bases between the germline ends. DNA for the CDR3: TGTGCCATCAGTGAGTCGGGGGGCAGCTCGCATTTT. It encodes CAISESGGSSHF.

V gene TRBV7-9 combines with J gene TRBJ1-4; 7 positions agree with TRBD1. The CDR3 runs 15 residues. Trimming at V came to 2 bases and at J to 6 bases, leaving 6 bases not matched to a gene. CDR1 and CDR2 from the germline V gene are SEHNR and FQNEAQ (reference sequence). The CDR3 reads CASSLRQGSDEKLFF. The DNA of the CDR3 is TGTGCCAGCAGCTTACGACAGGGAAGTGATGAAAAACTGTTTTTT.

In the case of this clonotype: A much larger clone sits a single nucleotide away, making a read error possible. V is TRBV7-3 and J is TRBJ2-6; D might be TRBD1 or TRBD2, each matching 7 bases. Germline values: CDR1 SGHTA, CDR2 FQGTGA. The CDR3 spans 16 residues. Written as DNA, the CDR3 is TGTGCCAGCAGCCCCAGGGGGGGGATGTGGGCCAACGTCCTGGCTTTC. Protein product: CASSPRGGMWANVLAF.

The chain employs TRBV25-1 and TRBJ1-6, with D hard to call. Germline CDR1 MGHDK, CDR2 SYGVNS. Trimming removed 8 bases from V and 1 base from J, with 15 bases in between. This CDR3 is 16 amino acids long. CDR3 sequence reads: CASGWPGGSYNSPLHF. DNA for the CDR3: TGTGCCAGCGGTTGGCCCGGTGGGTCCTATAATTCACCCCTCCACTTT.

This clonotype has only one observation. The chain links TRBV29-1 to TRBJ1-1, with 7 bases identical to TRBD1. With 4 bases clipped from V and 6 bases from J, the junction kept 5 bases outside the gene matches. The CDR3 has 12 residues. Germline V gives CDR1 SQVTM, CDR2 ANQGSEA. CDR3 protein: CSVVRGVSEAFF. The DNA of the CDR3 is TGCAGCGTTGTCAGGGGGGTCTCTGAAGCTTTCTTT.

This clonotype was counted only a few times. This chain uses TRBV12-3 or TRBV12-4 with TRBJ2-7, with 7 bases matching TRBD2. V was pared by 1 base and J by 4 bases, with 4 bases of the junction left unmatched. This CDR3 contains 14 residues. The DNA of the CDR3 is TGTGCCAGCAGTTTAGGACGAGCGGGGTACGAGCAGTACTTC. It yields the protein CASSLGRAGYEQYF.

This chain connects TRBV9 to TRBJ2-7; D is uncertain. Germline lookup yields CDR1 SGDLS and CDR2 YYNGEE. V lost 3 bases and J lost 2, with 9 bases in between. The CDR3 loop spans 13 amino acids. The CDR3 DNA sequence: TGTGCCAGCAGCGCCACGCCTGCCTACGAGCAGTACTTC. As protein: CASSATPAYEQYF.

This clonotype was picked up a small number of times. This chain links TRBV5-4 with TRBJ1-2; D not certain. CDR3 length: 15 residues. Trimming removed 2 bases at V and 4 bases at J, with 15 bases between. CDR1 is SGHNT, CDR2 YYREEE, per germline (reference sequence). The CDR3 nucleotides read TGTGCCAGCAGCTTATTGGGTACTAACGGCTATGGCTACACCTTC. Its translation is CASSLLGTNGYGYTF.

This clonotype has only a few counts. The CDR3 loop reads CASTKTGKSNQPQHF. CDR3 in DNA: TGTGCCAGCACCAAGACAGGGAAGAGCAATCAGCCCCAGCATTTT. This chain uses TRBV2 with TRBJ1-5; 7 bases align to TRBD1. The CDR3 loop spans 15 amino acids. From germline, CDR1 is SNHLY and CDR2 FYNNEI. After removal of 7 bases from V and 1 base from J, the junction contained 7 bases not matched to a gene.

This clonotype appeared a single time. The genes are TRBV15 and TRBJ2-5, with D possibly TRBD1 on 5 matching bases. The germline V gene encodes CDR1 LNHNV and CDR2 YYDKDF (reference sequence). Trimming took off 3 bases at V and 5 bases at J, with 10 bases between the two ends. The CDR3 loop spans 13 amino acids. CDR3: CATSRTAVETQYF. CDR3 DNA sequence: TGTGCCACCAGCAGGACAGCCGTCGAGACCCAGTACTTC.